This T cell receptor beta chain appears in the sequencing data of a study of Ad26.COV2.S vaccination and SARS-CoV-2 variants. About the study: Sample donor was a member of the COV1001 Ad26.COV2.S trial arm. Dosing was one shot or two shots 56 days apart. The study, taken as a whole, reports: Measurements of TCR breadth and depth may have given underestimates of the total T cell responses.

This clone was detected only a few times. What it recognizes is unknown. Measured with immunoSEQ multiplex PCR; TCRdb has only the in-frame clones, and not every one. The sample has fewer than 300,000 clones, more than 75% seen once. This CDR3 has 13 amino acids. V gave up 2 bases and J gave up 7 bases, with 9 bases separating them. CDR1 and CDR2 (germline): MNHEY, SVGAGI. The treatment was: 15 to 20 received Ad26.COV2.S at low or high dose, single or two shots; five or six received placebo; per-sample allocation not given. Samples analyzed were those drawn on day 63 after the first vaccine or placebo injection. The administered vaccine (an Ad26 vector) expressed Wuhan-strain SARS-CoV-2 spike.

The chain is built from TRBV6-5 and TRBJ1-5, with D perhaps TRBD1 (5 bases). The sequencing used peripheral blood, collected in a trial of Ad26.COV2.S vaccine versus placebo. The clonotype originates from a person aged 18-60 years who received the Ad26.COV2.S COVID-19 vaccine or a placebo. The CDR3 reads CASSYARDQPQHF. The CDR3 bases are TGTGCCAGCAGTTACGCAAGGGACCAGCCCCAGCATTTT.